These 18 T cell receptor beta chains were all obtained from the same sample, sequenced in a study of blood T cell repertoires in COVID-19. Profiling relied on immunoSEQ multiplex PCR, and the TCRdb table lists in-frame clones only, not all of them. The sample holds 150,000 to 200,000 clones, roughly nine tenths seen once. Source material: peripheral blood. These receptors originate from a man younger than 30 who had recovered from COVID-19.

This clone was detected once. This rearrangement joins TRBV18 to TRBJ2-6, with a tentative D call TRBD2 (5 bases). In germline, CDR1 is KGHSH, CDR2 LQKENI. The CDR3 totals 16 residues. V was pared by 3 bases and J by 0 bases, with 9 bases between. Here the CDR3 reads CASSPMEVSGANVLTF. CDR3 nucleotides: TGTGCCAGCTCACCTATGGAGGTCTCTGGGGCCAACGTCCTGACTTTC.

J is TRBJ2-1 and V is TRBV27; 7 bases match TRBD1. This CDR3 contains 16 residues. Germline V gives CDR1 MNHEY, CDR2 SMNVEV (reference sequence). After removal of 6 bases from V and 5 bases from J, the junction contained 13 bases not matched to a gene. CDR3: CASSPHISGTDNEQFF. The DNA of the CDR3 is TGTGCCAGCAGCCCTCACATTTCCGGGACAGACAATGAGCAGTTCTTC.

This chain uses TRBV29-1 with TRBJ1-1; D not certain. In germline, CDR1 is SQVTM, CDR2 ANQGSEA. Trimming shortened V by 7 bases and J by 4 bases, and 10 bases separated the two germline ends. CDR3 length: 11 residues. The DNA for the CDR3 is TGCAGCGCACCAGGAGGCACTGAAGCTTTCTTT. Encoded protein: CSAPGGTEAFF.

This clone has a single count. The genes are TRBV5-4 and TRBJ1-1; 7 nucleotides align to TRBD1. The length of the CDR3 is 15 residues. Germline assignment: CDR1 SGHNT and CDR2 YYREEE (reference sequence). The J segment lost 0 bases and the V segment lost 4 bases, leaving 6 bases of the junction unmatched. The CDR3 loop reads CASSLEQGLNTEAFF. The CDR3 nucleotides are TGTGCCAGCAGCCTCGAACAGGGGCTGAACACTGAAGCTTTCTTT.

The chain carries TRBV10-3 and TRBJ2-1, with 12 bases aligning to TRBD2. This CDR3 contains 15 residues. CDR1 and CDR2 from the germline V gene are ENHRY and SYGVKD. The V segment lost 8 bases and the J segment 4 bases; nucleotides outside the gene matches: 6. The CDR3 loop is CAIALTSGGYNEQFF. CDR3 nucleotide sequence: TGTGCCATCGCCCTTACTAGCGGGGGGTACAATGAGCAGTTCTTC.

The V gene is TRBV5-4, the J gene TRBJ2-1; D not resolved. The CDR3 totals 12 residues. V gave up 3 bases and J gave up 9 bases, with 10 bases separating them. Per the germline V gene, CDR1 is SGHNT and CDR2 is YYREEE (reference sequence). The CDR3 sequence is CASSSRDGEQFF. CDR3 nucleotides: TGTGCCAGCAGCTCTAGAGACGGTGAGCAGTTCTTC.

The chain combines TRBV7-2 with TRBJ1-2, with 9 bases that match TRBD1. Trimming at V came to 5 bases and at J to 5 bases, leaving 6 bases not matched to a gene. In germline, CDR1 is SGHTA, CDR2 FQGNSA. CDR3 length: 14 residues. CDR3 in DNA: TGTGCCAGCAGCGAAGGGACAGGGCGGTATGGCTACACCTTC. As protein: CASSEGTGRYGYTF.

The chain links TRBV7-9 to TRBJ1-5; the D is unclear. CDR3 length: 13 residues. CDR1 and CDR2 (germline): SEHNR, FQNEAQ (reference sequence). The germline V and J ends were trimmed by 1 base and 7 bases, with 8 bases remaining between them. CDR3 protein: CASSLGEVQPQHF. DNA of the CDR3: TGTGCCAGCAGCTTAGGGGAGGTCCAGCCCCAGCATTTT.

V and J are TRBV18 and TRBJ1-1; D gene ambiguous. CDR1 is KGHSH and CDR2 is LQKENI in the germline V gene. This CDR3 contains 16 residues. Trimming pared 2 bases from V and 1 base from J, leaving 14 bases between. CDR3 region: CASSPSPGNGNTEAFF. The CDR3 nucleotides read TGTGCCAGCTCACCATCCCCCGGGAATGGGAACACTGAAGCTTTCTTT.

V and J are TRBV28 and TRBJ2-5, with TRBD2 matching over 9 bases. V trimming: 3 bases; J trimming: 3 bases; junction bases outside the gene matches: 5. The V gene's germline CDR1 is MDHEN and CDR2 SYDVKM. The CDR3 contains 15 residues. The CDR3 DNA is TGTGCCAGCAGTTTGGAGCGGGAGGCCGAAGAGACCCAGTACTTC. Translated: CASSLEREAEETQYF.

The V gene is TRBV7-8, the J gene TRBJ1-1; D uncertain. V lost 5 bases and J 4 bases, leaving 11 bases between the germline ends. The CDR3 sequence is 13 residues long. Germline V gives CDR1 SGHVS, CDR2 FQNEAQ. In DNA, the CDR3 is TGTGCCAGCAGCCTAGGGAGCGGCACTGAAGCTTTCTTT. Amino acid sequence: CASSLGSGTEAFF.

The V call is TRBV19, the J call TRBJ1-5; D may be TRBD1 (5 bases). The germline V gene has CDR1 LNHDA and CDR2 SQIVND (reference sequence). Trimming took off 1 base at V and 7 bases at J, with 14 bases between the two ends. The CDR3 contains 15 residues. In DNA, the CDR3 is TGTGCCAGTAGTATAGTTTGGGGGGGTGAGCAGCCCCAGCATTTT. Translating gives CASSIVWGGEQPQHF.

The genes are TRBV15 and TRBJ1-1, with D maybe TRBD1 (5 bases). The CDR3 is 14 residues long. Germline V lookup: CDR1 LNHNV, CDR2 YYDKDF (reference sequence). V was shortened by 2 bases and J by 1 base, with 8 bases between the two germline ends. CDR3 region: CATSRPQGNTEAFF. CDR3 DNA sequence: TGTGCCACCAGCAGACCCCAGGGGAACACTGAAGCTTTCTTT.

V usage is TRBV25-1 and J usage is TRBJ2-2; 11 bases fit TRBD1. V lost 6 bases and J lost 1; bases outside the gene matches: 1. The CDR3 has 15 amino acids. CDR1 is MGHDK and CDR2 is SYGVNS in the germline V gene. The CDR3 loop is CASRGQGVNTGELFF. The CDR3 coding sequence is TGTGCCAGCAGGGGACAGGGGGTGAACACCGGGGAGCTGTTTTTT.

J is TRBJ1-6 and V is TRBV5-1; a possible D gene is TRBD1 (6 bases). The CDR3 consists of 15 residues. Trimming shortened V by 3 bases and J by 8 bases, and 15 bases separated the two germline ends. CDR1 and CDR2 (germline): SGHRS, YFSETQ. CDR3 nucleotide sequence: TGCGCCAGCAGCTCCCATACAGGGTTGGATTCACCCCTCCACTTT. Amino acid sequence: CASSSHTGLDSPLHF. Full variable domain (missing parts from reference TRBV5-1 and TRBJ1-6): KAGVTQTPRYLIKTRGQQVTLSCSPISGHRSVSWYQQTPGQGLQFLFEYFSETQRNKGNFPGRFSGRQFSNSRSEMNVSTLELGDSALYLCASSSHTGLDSPLHFGNGTRLTVT.

Turning to this clone: An end of the junction differs from the germline gene, which may be a read error. The chain is built from TRBV3-1 (or the pseudogene TRBV3-2) and TRBJ2-7; maybe TRBD2 (5 bases). Germline V gene lookup returns CDR1 LGHDT and CDR2 YNNKEL (reference sequence). CDR3 length: 13 residues. CDR3 bases: TGTGCCAGCAGCCAAGATGCGTCCGGGGTCCTCGGGTTC. Translated, it gives CASSQDASGVLGF.

The V call is TRBV5-1, the J call TRBJ2-5; no clear D gene. Trimming left V 4 bases short and J 4 bases short, with 11 bases between. The CDR3 loop spans 13 amino acids. Germline assignment: CDR1 SGHRS and CDR2 YFSETQ. The CDR3 region is CASSRQERETQYF. The CDR3 coding sequence is TGCGCCAGCAGCCGCCAAGAGCGAGAGACCCAGTACTTC.

In regard to this clone: An end of the junction differs from the germline gene, which may be a read error. This chain connects TRBV6-2 or TRBV6-3 to TRBJ2-7; 10 nucleotides agree with TRBD2. Germline V gene lookup returns CDR1 MNHEY and CDR2 SVGEGT. The CDR3 has 11 residues. DNA for the CDR3: TGTGCCAGCAGTGGGGGACTAGCGTCCACCTTC. Its protein product is CASSGGLASTF.